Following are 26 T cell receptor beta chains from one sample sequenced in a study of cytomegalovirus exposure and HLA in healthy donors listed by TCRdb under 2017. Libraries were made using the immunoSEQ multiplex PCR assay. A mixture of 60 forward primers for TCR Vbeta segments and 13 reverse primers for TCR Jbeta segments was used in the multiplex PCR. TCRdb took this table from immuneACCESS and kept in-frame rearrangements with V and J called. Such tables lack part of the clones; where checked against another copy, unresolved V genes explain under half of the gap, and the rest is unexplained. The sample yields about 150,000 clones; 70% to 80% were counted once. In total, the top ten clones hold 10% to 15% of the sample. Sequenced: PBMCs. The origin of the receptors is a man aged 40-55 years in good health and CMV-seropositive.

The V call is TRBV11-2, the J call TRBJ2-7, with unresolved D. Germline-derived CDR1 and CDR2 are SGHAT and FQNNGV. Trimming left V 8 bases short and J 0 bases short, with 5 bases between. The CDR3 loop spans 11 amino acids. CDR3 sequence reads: CASSFSYEQYF. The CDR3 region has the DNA TGTGCCAGCTCCTTCTCCTACGAGCAGTACTTC.

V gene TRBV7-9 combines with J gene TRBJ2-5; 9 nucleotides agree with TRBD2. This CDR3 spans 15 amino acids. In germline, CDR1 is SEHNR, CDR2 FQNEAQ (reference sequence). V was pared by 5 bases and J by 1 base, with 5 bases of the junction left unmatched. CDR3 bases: TGTGCCAGCAGCGTCATGGGACTAGCCCAAGAGACCCAGTACTTC. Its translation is CASSVMGLAQETQYF. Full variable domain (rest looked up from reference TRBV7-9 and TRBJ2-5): DTGVSQNPRHKITKRGQNVTFRCDPISEHNRLYWYRQTLGQGPEFLTYFQNEAQLEKSRLLSDRFSAERPKGSFSTLEIQRTEQGDSAMYLCASSVMGLAQETQYFGPGTRLLVL.

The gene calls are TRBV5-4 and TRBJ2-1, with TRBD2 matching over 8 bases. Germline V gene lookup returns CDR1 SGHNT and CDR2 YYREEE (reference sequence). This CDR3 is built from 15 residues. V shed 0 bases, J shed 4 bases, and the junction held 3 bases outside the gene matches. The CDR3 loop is CASSLELAAYNEQFF. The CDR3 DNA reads TGTGCCAGCAGCTTGGAACTAGCGGCTTACAATGAGCAGTTCTTC.

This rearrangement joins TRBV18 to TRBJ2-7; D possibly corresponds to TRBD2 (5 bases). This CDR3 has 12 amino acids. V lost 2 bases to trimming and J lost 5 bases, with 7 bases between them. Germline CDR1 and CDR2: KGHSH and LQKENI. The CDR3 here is CASSPFGDEQYF. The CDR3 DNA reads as TGTGCCAGCTCACCATTCGGGGACGAGCAGTACTTC.

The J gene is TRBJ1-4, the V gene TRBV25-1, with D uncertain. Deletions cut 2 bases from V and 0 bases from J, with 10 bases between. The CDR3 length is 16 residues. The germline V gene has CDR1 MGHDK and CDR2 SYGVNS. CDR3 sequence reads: CASSEQLVATNEKLFF. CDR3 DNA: TGTGCCAGCAGTGAACAACTCGTTGCAACTAATGAAAAACTGTTTTTT.

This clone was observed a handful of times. CDR3 nucleotide sequence: TGCGCCAGCAGCTTGGACGGGAGAGCAGGGGCCAACGTCCTGACTTTC. It is translated as CASSLDGRAGANVLTF. The chain employs TRBV5-1 and TRBJ2-6; possible D gene TRBD2, 6 bases. CDR3 length equals 16 residues. Trimming took 0 bases from V and 4 from J, leaving 11 bases between them. Germline CDR1 and CDR2: SGHRS and YFSETQ.

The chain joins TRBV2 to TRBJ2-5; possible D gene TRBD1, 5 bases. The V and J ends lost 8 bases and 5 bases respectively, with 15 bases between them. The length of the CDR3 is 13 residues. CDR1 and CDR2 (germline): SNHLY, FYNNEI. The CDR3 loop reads CASGRAGSETQYF. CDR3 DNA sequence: TGTGCCAGCGGTCGGGCAGGGTCGGAGACCCAGTACTTC.

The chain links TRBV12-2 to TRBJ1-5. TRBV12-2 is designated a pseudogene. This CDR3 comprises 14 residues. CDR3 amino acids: CASRRGGAKQPQHF. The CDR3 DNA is TGTGCAAGTCGCCGTGGGGGGGCGAAGCAGCCCCAGCATTTT.

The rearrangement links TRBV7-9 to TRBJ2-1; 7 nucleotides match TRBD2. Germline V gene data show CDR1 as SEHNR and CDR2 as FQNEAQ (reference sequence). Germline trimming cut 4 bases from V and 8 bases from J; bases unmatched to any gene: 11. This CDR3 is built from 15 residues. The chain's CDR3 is CASSYEGSRGDEQFF. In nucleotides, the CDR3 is TGTGCCAGCAGCTACGAGGGTAGTCGGGGGGATGAGCAGTTCTTC.

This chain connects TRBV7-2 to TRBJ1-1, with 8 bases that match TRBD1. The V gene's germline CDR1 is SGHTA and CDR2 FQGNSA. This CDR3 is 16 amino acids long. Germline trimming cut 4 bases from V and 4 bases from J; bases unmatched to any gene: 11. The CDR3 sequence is CASSSGTGTGVTEAFF. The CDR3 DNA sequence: TGTGCCAGCAGCTCCGGGACAGGCACCGGGGTCACTGAAGCTTTCTTT.

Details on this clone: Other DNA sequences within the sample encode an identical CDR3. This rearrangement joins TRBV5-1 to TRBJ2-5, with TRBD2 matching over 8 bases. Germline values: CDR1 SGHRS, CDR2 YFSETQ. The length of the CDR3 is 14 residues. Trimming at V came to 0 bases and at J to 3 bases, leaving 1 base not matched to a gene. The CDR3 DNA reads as TGCGCCAGCAGCTTGGCGGGAGGGGAAGAGACCCAGTACTTC. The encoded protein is CASSLAGGEETQYF.

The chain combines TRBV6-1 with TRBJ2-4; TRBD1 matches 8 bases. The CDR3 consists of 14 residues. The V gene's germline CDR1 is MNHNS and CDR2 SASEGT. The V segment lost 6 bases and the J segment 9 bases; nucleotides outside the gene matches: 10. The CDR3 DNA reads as TGTGCCAGCAGCCAAGAGACAGGGGCAGGCATTCAGTACTTC. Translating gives CASSQETGAGIQYF.

The CDR3 nucleotides read TGTGCCAGTAGTATTGACAGGGCCCGGCCCCAGCATTTT. This sequence encodes CASSIDRARPQHF. The chain combines TRBV19 with TRBJ1-5; 7 positions agree with TRBD1. Germline V gene sequence: CDR1 LNHDA, CDR2 SQIVND (reference sequence). V lost 3 bases to trimming and J lost 9 bases; unmatched junction nucleotides: 5. This CDR3 contains 13 residues. Based on the CDR3 plus reference TRBV19 and TRBJ1-5, the full variable domain is DGGITQSPKYLFRKEGQNVTLSCEQNLNHDAMYWYRQDPGQGLRLIYYSQIVNDFQKGDIAEGYSVSREKKESFPLTVTSAQKNPTAFYLCASSIDRARPQHFGDGTRLSIL.

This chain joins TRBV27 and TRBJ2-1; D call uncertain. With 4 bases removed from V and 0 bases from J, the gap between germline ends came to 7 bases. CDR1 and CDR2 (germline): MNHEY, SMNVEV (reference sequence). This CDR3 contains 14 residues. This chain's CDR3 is CASSSLLSYNEQFF. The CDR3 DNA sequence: TGTGCCAGCAGTTCCCTTCTCTCCTACAATGAGCAGTTCTTC.

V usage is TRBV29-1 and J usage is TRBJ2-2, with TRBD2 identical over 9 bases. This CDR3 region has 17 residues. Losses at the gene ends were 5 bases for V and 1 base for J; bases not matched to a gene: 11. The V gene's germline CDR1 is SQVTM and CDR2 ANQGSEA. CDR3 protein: CSVLGGLATGNTGELFF. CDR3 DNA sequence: TGCAGCGTTCTAGGTGGACTAGCGACGGGGAACACCGGGGAGCTGTTTTTT.

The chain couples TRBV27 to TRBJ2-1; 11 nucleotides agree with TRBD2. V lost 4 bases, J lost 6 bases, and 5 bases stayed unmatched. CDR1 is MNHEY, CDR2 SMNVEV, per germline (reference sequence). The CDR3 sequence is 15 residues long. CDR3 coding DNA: TGTGCCAGCAGTTCTGGCCTAGCGGGGGGCAATGAGCAGTTCTTC. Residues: CASSSGLAGGNEQFF.

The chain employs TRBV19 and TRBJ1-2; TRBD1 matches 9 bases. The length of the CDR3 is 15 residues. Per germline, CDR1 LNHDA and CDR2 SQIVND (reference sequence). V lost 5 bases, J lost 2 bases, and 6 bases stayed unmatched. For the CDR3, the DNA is TGTGCCAGTAGTCAAACCGGGACAGGGAACTATGGCTACACCTTC. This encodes CASSQTGTGNYGYTF.

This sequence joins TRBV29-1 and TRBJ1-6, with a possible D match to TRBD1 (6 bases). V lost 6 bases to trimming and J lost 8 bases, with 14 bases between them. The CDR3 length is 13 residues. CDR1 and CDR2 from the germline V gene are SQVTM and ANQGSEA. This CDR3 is CSVKGGGDSPLHF. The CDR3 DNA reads TGCAGCGTCAAAGGAGGGGGGGATTCACCCCTCCACTTT. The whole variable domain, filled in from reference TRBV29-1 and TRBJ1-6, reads SAVISQKPSRDICQRGTSLTIQCQVDSQVTMMFWYRQQPGQSLTLIATANQGSEATYESGFVIDKFPISRPNLTFSTLTVSNMSPEDSSIYLCSVKGGGDSPLHFGNGTRLTVT.

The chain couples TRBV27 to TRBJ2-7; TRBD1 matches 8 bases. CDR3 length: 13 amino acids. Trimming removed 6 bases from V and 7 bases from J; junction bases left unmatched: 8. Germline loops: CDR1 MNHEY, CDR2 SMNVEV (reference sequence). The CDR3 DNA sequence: TGTGCCAGCAGGCCGACAGGGGCTTGGGAGCAGTACTTC. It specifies CASRPTGAWEQYF.

The CDR3 here is CASSSPGVVTYEQYF. The CDR3 coding sequence is TGTGCCAGCAGTTCTCCGGGAGTCGTAACCTACGAGCAGTACTTC. This chain joins TRBV28 and TRBJ2-7; D possibly corresponds to TRBD2 (6 bases). Germline lookup yields CDR1 MDHEN and CDR2 SYDVKM. The CDR3 loop spans 15 amino acids. V was trimmed by 4 bases and J by 2 bases, leaving 15 bases between them.

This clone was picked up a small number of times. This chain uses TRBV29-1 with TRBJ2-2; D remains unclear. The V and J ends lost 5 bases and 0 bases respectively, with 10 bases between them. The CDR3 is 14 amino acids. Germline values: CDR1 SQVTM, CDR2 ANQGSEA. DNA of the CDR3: TGCAGCGTTCTTAGCACCGCGAACACCGGGGAGCTGTTTTTT. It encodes CSVLSTANTGELFF.

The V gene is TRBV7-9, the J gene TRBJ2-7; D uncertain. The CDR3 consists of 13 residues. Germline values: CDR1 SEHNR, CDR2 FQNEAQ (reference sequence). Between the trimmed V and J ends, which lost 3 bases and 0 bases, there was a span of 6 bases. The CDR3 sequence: CASSFESSYEQYF. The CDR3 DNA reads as TGTGCCAGCAGCTTCGAGAGCTCCTACGAGCAGTACTTC.

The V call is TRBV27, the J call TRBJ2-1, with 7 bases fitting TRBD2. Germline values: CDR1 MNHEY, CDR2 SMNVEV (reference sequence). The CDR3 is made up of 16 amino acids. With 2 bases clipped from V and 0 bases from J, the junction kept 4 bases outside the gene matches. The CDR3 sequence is CASSLRAGVSYNEQFF. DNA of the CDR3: TGTGCCAGCAGTTTACGGGCGGGAGTCTCCTACAATGAGCAGTTCTTC.

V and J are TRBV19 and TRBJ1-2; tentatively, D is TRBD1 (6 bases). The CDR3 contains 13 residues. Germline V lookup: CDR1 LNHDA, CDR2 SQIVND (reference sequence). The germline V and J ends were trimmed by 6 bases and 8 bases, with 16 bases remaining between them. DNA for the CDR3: TGTGCCAGTAGAACCCCACAGGGATTCGGCTACACCTTC. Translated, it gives CASRTPQGFGYTF.

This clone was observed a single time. The CDR3 loop reads CASSPAGGSKIKGYTF. The CDR3 DNA reads as TGTGCCAGCAGCCCCGCGGGGGGGTCTAAGATAAAGGGCTACACCTTC. This sequence joins TRBV7-8 and TRBJ1-2, with a possible D match to TRBD1 (5 bases). V was clipped by 5 bases and J by 8 bases, with 24 bases between them. This CDR3 is 16 amino acids long. Germline V gene lookup returns CDR1 SGHVS and CDR2 FQNEAQ. Looking up the rest from reference TRBV7-8 and TRBJ1-2 gives the full variable domain: GAGVSQSPRYKVAKRGQDVALRCDPISGHVSLFWYQQALGQGPEFLTYFQNEAQLDKSGLPSDRFFAERPEGSVSTLKIQRTQQEDSAVYLCASSPAGGSKIKGYTFGSGTRLTVV.

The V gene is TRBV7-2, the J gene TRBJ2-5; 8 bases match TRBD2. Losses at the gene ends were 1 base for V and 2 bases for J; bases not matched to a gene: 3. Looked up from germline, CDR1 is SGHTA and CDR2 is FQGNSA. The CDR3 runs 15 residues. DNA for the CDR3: TGTGCCAGCAGCTTAGGCATAGCGGGACAAGAGACCCAGTACTTC. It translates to CASSLGIAGQETQYF.